The T cell receptor (beta chain) under discussion was sequenced for a study of T cell changes during pregnancy in multiple sclerosis. Repertoires were generated with immunoSEQ multiplex PCR, while TCRdb's copy carries only in-frame clones and drops some. The sample has roughly 40,000 clones; around 90% are singletons. The CDR3 has 14 residues. CDR1 and CDR2 (germline): SGHKS, YYEKEE (reference sequence). The V end lost 1 base, the J end lost 0 bases, and 7 bases lay between the germline ends. The sequence came from a female donor with multiple sclerosis, enrolled in a pregnancy study. The sample consisted of CD4+ T cells from peripheral blood mononuclear cells, taken in the first trimester of pregnancy. The chain combines TRBV5-5 with TRBJ1-1; D is unclear. In DNA, the CDR3 is TGTGCCAGCAGCTTGCTGCGGGTGAACACTGAAGCTTTCTTT. It codes for CASSLLRVNTEAFF.